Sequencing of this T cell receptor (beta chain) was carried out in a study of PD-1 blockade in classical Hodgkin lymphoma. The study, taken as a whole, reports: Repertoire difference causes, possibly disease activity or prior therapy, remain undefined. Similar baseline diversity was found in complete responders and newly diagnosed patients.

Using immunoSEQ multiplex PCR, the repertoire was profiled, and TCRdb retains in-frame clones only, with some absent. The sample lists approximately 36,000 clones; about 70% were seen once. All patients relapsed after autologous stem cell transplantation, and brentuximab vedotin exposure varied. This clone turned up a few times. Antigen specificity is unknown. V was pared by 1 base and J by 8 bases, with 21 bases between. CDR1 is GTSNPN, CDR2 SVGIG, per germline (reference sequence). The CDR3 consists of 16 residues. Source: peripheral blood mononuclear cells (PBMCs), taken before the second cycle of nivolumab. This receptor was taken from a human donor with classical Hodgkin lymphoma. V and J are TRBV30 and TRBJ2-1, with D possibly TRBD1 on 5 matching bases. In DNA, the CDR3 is TGTGCCTGGAGTGGGCAGGGTGTTGTGGGTTGGGATGAGCAGTTCTTC. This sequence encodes CAWSGQGVVGWDEQFF.